These 17 T cell receptor beta chains came from one sample sequenced in a study of shared clonotypes between healthy human individuals. Method: immunoSEQ multiplex PCR; TCRdb's copy keeps in-frame clones and lacks some. The profile shows millions of clones, around 94% of them singletons. The material sequenced was naive CD4+ T cells sorted from blood. Subset here: CD45RA+ positively selected. The receptor source for this set is a man aged 18 to 35 in good health.

This sequence joins TRBV2 and TRBJ1-5; D is undetermined. Germline assignment: CDR1 SNHLY and CDR2 FYNNEI. V was pared by 3 bases and J by 0 bases, with 6 bases between. The CDR3 sequence is 14 residues long. As DNA, the CDR3 is TGTGCCAGCAGTGACCATTATAGCAATCAGCCCCAGCATTTT. This translates into CASSDHYSNQPQHF.

About this clone itself: Other DNA sequences from this sample encode an identical CDR3 as well. This chain uses TRBV7-9 with TRBJ1-5, with D possibly matching TRBD1 (6 bases). V was shortened by 1 base and J by 2 bases, with 9 bases between the two germline ends. Looked up from germline, CDR1 is SEHNR and CDR2 is FQNEAQ (reference sequence). This CDR3 is built from 15 residues. The CDR3 sequence is CASSLEGGGNQPQHF. CDR3 DNA: TGTGCCAGCAGCTTAGAAGGGGGTGGCAATCAGCCCCAGCATTTT.

This chain links TRBV10-3 with TRBJ2-1, with TRBD1 matching over 12 bases. Trimming removed 6 bases from V and 8 bases from J; junction bases left unmatched: 5. The germline V gene has CDR1 ENHRY and CDR2 SYGVKD. The CDR3 sequence is 14 residues long. Here the CDR3 DNA reads TGTGCCATCAGATCCGGGACAGGGGGCGATGAGCAGTTCTTC. Amino acids: CAIRSGTGGDEQFF.

CDR3 amino acids: CASSPGTSRANEQFF. The CDR3 DNA reads TGTGCCAGCAGCCCTGGGACTAGCCGTGCCAATGAGCAGTTCTTC. The chain carries TRBV11-2 and TRBJ2-1, with 9 bases matching TRBD2. Germline CDR1 and CDR2: SGHAT and FQNNGV. V dropped 5 bases and J dropped 6; count of bases not matched to a gene: 8. This CDR3 region has 15 residues.

The rearrangement joins TRBV7-2 to TRBJ2-7, with 8 positions matching TRBD2. V shed 1 base and J 4 bases; nucleotides not matched to a gene: 9. In germline, CDR1 is SGHTA, CDR2 FQGNSA. The CDR3 is 16 amino acids. The CDR3 spells CASSLGASGLGYEQYF. For the CDR3, the DNA is TGTGCCAGCAGCTTAGGCGCTAGCGGGTTAGGGTACGAGCAGTACTTC.

This chain joins TRBV30 and TRBJ2-7; 9 bases are shared with TRBD1. V lost 0 bases, J lost 1 base, and 7 bases stayed unmatched. CDR3 length equals 16 residues. CDR1 is GTSNPN and CDR2 is SVGIG in the germline V gene (reference sequence). CDR3 loop: CAWSVTRTGASYEQYF. Here the CDR3 DNA reads TGTGCCTGGAGTGTCACGAGGACAGGGGCTTCCTACGAGCAGTACTTC.

The chain is built from TRBV10-3 and TRBJ1-2; D gene uncertain. Germline-derived CDR1 and CDR2 are ENHRY and SYGVKD. The CDR3 totals 12 residues. Trimming cost V 6 bases and J 4 bases, with 9 bases left between them. The DNA of the CDR3 is TGTGCCATCAGGGATACAAGCTATGGCTACACCTTC. Encoded protein: CAIRDTSYGYTF.

The rearrangement uses TRBV5-1 and TRBJ2-7; 10 bases fit TRBD2. Looked up from germline, CDR1 is SGHRS and CDR2 is YFSETQ. The CDR3 runs to 15 residues. Trimming at V came to 1 base and at J to 4 bases, leaving 5 bases not matched to a gene. For the CDR3, the DNA is TGCGCCAGCAGCTTGACCGCTAGCGGGGGTTACGAGCAGTACTTC. Encoded protein: CASSLTASGGYEQYF. The full variable domain, with the rest looked up from reference TRBV5-1 and TRBJ2-7, is KAGVTQTPRYLIKTRGQQVTLSCSPISGHRSVSWYQQTPGQGLQFLFEYFSETQRNKGNFPGRFSGRQFSNSRSEMNVSTLELGDSALYLCASSLTASGGYEQYFGPGTRLTVT.

This sequence joins TRBV2 and TRBJ1-5; perhaps TRBD1 as D (5 bases). V was shortened by 3 bases and J by 6 bases, with 15 bases between the two germline ends. This CDR3 region has 15 residues. Germline V CDR1 and CDR2: SNHLY, FYNNEI. CDR3 loop: CASSDQNQGGQPQHF. In DNA form, the CDR3 reads TGTGCCAGCAGTGACCAAAACCAGGGAGGTCAGCCCCAGCATTTT.

The chain combines TRBV7-3 with TRBJ2-5; possible D gene TRBD2, 5 bases. Trimming left V 3 bases short and J 2 bases short, with 10 bases between. The CDR3 sequence is 14 residues long. Germline V gene sequence: CDR1 SGHTA, CDR2 FQGTGA. The CDR3 nucleotides are TGTGCCAGCAGCTTTTCGGGGTCACAAGAGACCCAGTACTTC. Amino acids: CASSFSGSQETQYF.

V and J are TRBV5-1 and TRBJ1-1; D is unresolved. The length of the CDR3 is 15 residues. The germline CDR1 and CDR2 sequences are SGHRS and YFSETQ. The V end was cut by 1 base, the J end by 0 bases, with 10 bases between. The CDR3 DNA follows: TGCGCCAGCAGCTTGATGGTGGCGTTGAACACTGAAGCTTTCTTT. It yields the protein CASSLMVALNTEAFF. The full variable domain, with the rest looked up from reference TRBV5-1 and TRBJ1-1, is KAGVTQTPRYLIKTRGQQVTLSCSPISGHRSVSWYQQTPGQGLQFLFEYFSETQRNKGNFPGRFSGRQFSNSRSEMNVSTLELGDSALYLCASSLMVALNTEAFFGQGTRLTVV.

V and J are TRBV6-5 and TRBJ2-7, with 7 nucleotides matching TRBD2. The germline CDR1 and CDR2 sequences are MNHEY and SVGAGI. After removal of 7 bases from V and 3 bases from J, the junction contained 12 bases not matched to a gene. The CDR3 totals 15 residues. The CDR3 nucleotides read TGTGCCAGCACCCGAGGGACTATGGGACTCTACGAGCAGTACTTC. Amino acid sequence: CASTRGTMGLYEQYF.

The V gene is TRBV27, the J gene TRBJ1-4, with D possibly being TRBD1 (6 bases). CDR3 length: 13 residues. Germline-derived CDR1 and CDR2 are MNHEY and SMNVEV (reference sequence). Trimming stripped 3 bases from V and 8 bases from J, with 10 bases between. This chain's CDR3 is CASSFTGREKLFF. The DNA of the CDR3 is TGTGCCAGCAGTTTCACAGGGAGGGAAAAACTGTTTTTT.

The chain has TRBV6-6 and TRBJ2-7; D perhaps matches TRBD1 (6 bases). Germline CDR1 is MNHNY and CDR2 is SVGAGI (reference sequence). The CDR3 consists of 15 residues. V lost 6 bases to trimming and J lost 1 base, with 16 bases between them. The CDR3 loop is CASRRGDKVSYEQYF. The CDR3 DNA follows: TGTGCCAGCAGGCGAGGGGACAAGGTTTCCTACGAGCAGTACTTC.

This sequence joins TRBV4-1 and TRBJ2-1; 13 nucleotides line up with TRBD2. V dropped 4 bases and J dropped 3; count of bases not matched to a gene: 12. Germline values: CDR1 MGHRA, CDR2 YSYEKL. This CDR3 is 19 amino acids long. The CDR3 reads CASSPHQTGLAGVYNEQFF. CDR3 nucleotides: TGCGCCAGCAGCCCCCACCAGACCGGACTAGCGGGAGTCTACAATGAGCAGTTCTTC.

This chain uses TRBV7-2 with TRBJ2-3; D possibly corresponds to TRBD2 (6 bases). The germline V and J ends were trimmed by 6 bases and 0 bases, with 10 bases remaining between them. CDR1 and CDR2 from the germline V gene are SGHTA and FQGNSA. The CDR3 runs 14 residues. CDR3 residues: CASRGGTSTDTQYF. CDR3 DNA: TGTGCCAGCAGGGGTGGGACTAGCACAGATACGCAGTATTTT.

This chain links TRBV10-1 with TRBJ2-3; D not certain. Trimming cost V 0 bases and J 1 base, with 11 bases left between them. CDR3 length: 16 amino acids. CDR1 WNHNN and CDR2 SYGVQD come from the germline V gene (reference sequence). In DNA, the CDR3 is TGCGCCAGCAGTGAGTCGAAAGGGTTTGGCACAGATACGCAGTATTTT. As protein: CASSESKGFGTDTQYF.